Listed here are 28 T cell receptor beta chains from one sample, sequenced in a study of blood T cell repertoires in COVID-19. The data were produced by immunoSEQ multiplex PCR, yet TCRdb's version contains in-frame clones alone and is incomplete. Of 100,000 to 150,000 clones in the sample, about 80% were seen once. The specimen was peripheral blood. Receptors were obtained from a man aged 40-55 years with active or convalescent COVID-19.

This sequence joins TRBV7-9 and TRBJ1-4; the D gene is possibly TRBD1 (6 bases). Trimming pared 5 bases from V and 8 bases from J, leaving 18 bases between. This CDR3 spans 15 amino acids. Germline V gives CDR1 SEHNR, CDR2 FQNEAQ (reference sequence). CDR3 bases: TGTGCCAGCAGCCCAGCGGGGGGGCGGGTGGAAAAACTGTTTTTT. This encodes CASSPAGGRVEKLFF.

As DNA, the CDR3 is TGTGCCAGCAGCCCGACAGGGTTTCTGAACACTGAAGCTTTCTTT. It is translated as CASSPTGFLNTEAFF. The chain has TRBV6-2 or TRBV6-3 and TRBJ1-1; 7 bases map to TRBD1. Trimming at V came to 6 bases and at J to 0 bases, leaving 7 bases not matched to a gene. Germline V CDR1 and CDR2: MNHEY, SVGEGT. The CDR3 is 15 amino acids.

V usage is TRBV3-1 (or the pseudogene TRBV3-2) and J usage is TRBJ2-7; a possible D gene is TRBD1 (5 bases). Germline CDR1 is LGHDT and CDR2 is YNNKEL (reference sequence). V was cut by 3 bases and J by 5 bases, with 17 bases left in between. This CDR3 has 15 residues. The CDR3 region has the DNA TGTGCCAGCAGCCAGGTTGTTGGTAGGGGCGACGAGCAGTACTTC. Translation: CASSQVVGRGDEQYF.

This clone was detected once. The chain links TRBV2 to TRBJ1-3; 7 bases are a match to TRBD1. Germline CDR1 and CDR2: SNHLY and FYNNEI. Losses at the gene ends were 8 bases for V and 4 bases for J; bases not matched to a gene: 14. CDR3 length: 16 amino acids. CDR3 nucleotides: TGTGCCAGCGTAAGTCGAGGGGGCTTCATCGGAAACACCATATATTTT. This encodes CASVSRGGFIGNTIYF.

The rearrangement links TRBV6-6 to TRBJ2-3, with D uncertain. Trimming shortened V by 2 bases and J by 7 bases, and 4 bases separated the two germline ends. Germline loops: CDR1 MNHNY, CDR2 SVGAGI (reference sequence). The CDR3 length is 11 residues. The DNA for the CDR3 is TGTGCCAGCAGTTACGAGTATACGCAGTATTTT. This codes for CASSYEYTQYF.

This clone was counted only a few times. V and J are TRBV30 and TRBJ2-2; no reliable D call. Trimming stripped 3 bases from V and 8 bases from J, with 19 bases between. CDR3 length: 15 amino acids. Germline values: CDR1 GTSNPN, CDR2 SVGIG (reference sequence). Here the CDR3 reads CAWSGSTGFGGELFF. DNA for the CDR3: TGTGCCTGGAGCGGTAGTACGGGTTTCGGAGGGGAGCTGTTTTTT.

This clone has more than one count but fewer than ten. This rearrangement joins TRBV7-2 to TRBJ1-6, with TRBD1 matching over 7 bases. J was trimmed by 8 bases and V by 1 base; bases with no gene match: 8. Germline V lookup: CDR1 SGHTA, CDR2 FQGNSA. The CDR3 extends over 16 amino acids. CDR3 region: CASSLDGTGAHSPLHF. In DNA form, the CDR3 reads TGTGCCAGCAGCTTAGACGGTACAGGGGCCCATTCACCCCTCCACTTT.

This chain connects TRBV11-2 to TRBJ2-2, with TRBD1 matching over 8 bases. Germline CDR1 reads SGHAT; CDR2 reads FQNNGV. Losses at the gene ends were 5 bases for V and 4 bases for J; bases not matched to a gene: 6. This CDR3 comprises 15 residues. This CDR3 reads CASSDGQGSTGELFF. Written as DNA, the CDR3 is TGTGCCAGCAGCGATGGACAGGGAAGCACCGGGGAGCTGTTTTTT.

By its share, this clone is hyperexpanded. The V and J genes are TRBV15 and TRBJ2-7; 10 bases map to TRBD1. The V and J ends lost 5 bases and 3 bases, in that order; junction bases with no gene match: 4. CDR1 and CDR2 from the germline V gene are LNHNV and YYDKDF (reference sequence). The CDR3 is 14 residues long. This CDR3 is CATSSGQGNYEQYF. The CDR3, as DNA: TGTGCCACCAGCTCGGGACAGGGGAACTACGAGCAGTACTTC.

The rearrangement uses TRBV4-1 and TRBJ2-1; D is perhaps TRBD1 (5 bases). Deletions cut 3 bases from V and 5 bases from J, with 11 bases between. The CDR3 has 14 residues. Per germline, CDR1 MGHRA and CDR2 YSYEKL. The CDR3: CASSQPGWDNEQFF. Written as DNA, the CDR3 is TGCGCCAGCAGCCAGCCAGGGTGGGACAATGAGCAGTTCTTC.

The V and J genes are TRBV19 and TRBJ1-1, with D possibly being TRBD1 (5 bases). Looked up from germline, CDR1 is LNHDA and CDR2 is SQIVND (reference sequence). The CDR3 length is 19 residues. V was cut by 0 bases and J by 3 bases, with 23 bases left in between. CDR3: CASSIDSRGRIIRDTEAFF. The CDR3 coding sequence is TGTGCCAGTAGTATAGATAGTAGGGGTCGGATTATCAGGGACACTGAAGCTTTCTTT.

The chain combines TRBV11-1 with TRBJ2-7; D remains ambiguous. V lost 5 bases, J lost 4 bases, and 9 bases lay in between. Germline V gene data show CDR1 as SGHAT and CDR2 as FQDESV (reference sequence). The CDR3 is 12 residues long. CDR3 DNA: TGTGCCAGCAGCCAGCCAGGTTACGAGCAGTACTTC. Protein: CASSQPGYEQYF.

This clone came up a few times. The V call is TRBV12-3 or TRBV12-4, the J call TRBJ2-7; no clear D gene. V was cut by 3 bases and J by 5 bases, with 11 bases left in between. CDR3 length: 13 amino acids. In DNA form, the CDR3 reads TGTGCCAGCAGTTTGTCGGTGTCTAACGAGCAGTACTTC. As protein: CASSLSVSNEQYF.

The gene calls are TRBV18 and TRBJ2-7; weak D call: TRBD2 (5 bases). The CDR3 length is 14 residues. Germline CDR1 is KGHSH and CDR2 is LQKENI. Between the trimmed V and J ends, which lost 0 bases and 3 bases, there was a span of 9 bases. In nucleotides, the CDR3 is TGTGCCAGCTCACCACCGGCCGGGAACTACGAGCAGTACTTC. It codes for CASSPPAGNYEQYF.

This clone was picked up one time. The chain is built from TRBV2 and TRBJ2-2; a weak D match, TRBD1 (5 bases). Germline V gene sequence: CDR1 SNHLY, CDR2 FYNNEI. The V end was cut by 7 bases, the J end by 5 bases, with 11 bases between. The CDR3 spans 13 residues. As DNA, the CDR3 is TGTGCCAGCACAGGGATGGGGACCGGGGAGCTGTTTTTT. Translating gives CASTGMGTGELFF.

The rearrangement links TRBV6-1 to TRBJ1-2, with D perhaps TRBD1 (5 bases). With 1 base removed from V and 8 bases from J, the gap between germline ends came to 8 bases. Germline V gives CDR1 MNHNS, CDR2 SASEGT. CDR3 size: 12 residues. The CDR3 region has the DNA TGTGCCAGCAGTGAAGGCAGGGTCGGCTACACCTTC. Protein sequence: CASSEGRVGYTF.

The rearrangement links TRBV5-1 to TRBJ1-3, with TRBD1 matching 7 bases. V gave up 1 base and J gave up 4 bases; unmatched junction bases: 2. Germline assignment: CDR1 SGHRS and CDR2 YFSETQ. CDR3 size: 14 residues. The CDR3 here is CASSLTGAGNTIYF. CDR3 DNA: TGCGCCAGCAGCTTGACAGGGGCCGGAAACACCATATATTTT. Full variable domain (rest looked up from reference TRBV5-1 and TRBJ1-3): KAGVTQTPRYLIKTRGQQVTLSCSPISGHRSVSWYQQTPGQGLQFLFEYFSETQRNKGNFPGRFSGRQFSNSRSEMNVSTLELGDSALYLCASSLTGAGNTIYFGEGSWLTVV.

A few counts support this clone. CDR3 amino acids: CASSPAGQGNSPLHF. The CDR3 bases are TGTGCCAGCAGTCCCGCTGGACAGGGAAATTCACCCCTCCACTTT. The gene calls are TRBV6-5 and TRBJ1-6, with 8 positions matching TRBD1. The trim removed 5 bases at V and 7 bases at J, leaving 7 bases unmatched. The CDR3 is 15 residues long. In germline, CDR1 is MNHEY, CDR2 SVGAGI.

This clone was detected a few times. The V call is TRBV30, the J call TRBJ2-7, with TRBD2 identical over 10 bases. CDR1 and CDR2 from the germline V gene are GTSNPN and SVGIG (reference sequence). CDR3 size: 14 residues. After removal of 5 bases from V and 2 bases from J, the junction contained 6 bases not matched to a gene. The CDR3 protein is CAWGLLAGTYEQYF. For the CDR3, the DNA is TGTGCCTGGGGGCTACTAGCGGGAACCTACGAGCAGTACTTC.

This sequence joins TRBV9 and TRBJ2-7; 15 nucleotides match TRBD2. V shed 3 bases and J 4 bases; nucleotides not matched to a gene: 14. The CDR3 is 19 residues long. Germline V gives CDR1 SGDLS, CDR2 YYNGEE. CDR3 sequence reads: CASSEGVPGLAGGSYEQYF. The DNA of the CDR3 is TGTGCCAGCAGCGAGGGGGTCCCGGGACTAGCGGGAGGCTCTTACGAGCAGTACTTC.

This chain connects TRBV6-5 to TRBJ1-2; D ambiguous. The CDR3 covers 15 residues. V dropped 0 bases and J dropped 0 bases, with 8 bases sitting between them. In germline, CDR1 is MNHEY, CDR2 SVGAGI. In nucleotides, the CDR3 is TGTGCCAGCAGTTACTCGAATACGGCTAACTATGGCTACACCTTC. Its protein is CASSYSNTANYGYTF.

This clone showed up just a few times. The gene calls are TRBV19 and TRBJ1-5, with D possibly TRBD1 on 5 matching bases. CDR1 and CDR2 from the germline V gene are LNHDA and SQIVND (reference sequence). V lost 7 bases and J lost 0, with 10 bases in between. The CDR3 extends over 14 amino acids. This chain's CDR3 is CASNRQNSNQPQHF. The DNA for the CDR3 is TGTGCCAGTAATAGACAGAATAGCAATCAGCCCCAGCATTTT.

The CDR3 DNA follows: TGTGCCAGCAGCGATAGACAGGGGGCAAACGGGGAGCTGTTTTTT. This sequence encodes CASSDRQGANGELFF. The chain is built from TRBV6-2 or TRBV6-3 and TRBJ2-2, with 10 bases matching TRBD1. Germline V gene data show CDR1 as MNHEY and CDR2 as SVGEGT. J lost 7 bases, V lost 6 bases, and 8 bases had no gene match. CDR3 size: 15 residues.

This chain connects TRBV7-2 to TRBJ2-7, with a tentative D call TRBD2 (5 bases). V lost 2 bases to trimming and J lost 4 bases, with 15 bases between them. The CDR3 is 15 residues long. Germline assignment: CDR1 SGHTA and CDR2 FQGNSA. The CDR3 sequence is CASSLTSDLLYEQYF. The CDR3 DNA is TGTGCCAGCAGCTTAACTTCGGACTTACTGTACGAGCAGTACTTC.

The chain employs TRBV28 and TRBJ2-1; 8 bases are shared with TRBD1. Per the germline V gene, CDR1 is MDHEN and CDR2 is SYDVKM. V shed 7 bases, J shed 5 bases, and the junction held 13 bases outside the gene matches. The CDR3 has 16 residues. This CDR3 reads CASKQGGLALDNEQFF. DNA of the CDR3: TGTGCCAGCAAACAGGGGGGTCTAGCCCTAGACAATGAGCAGTTCTTC.

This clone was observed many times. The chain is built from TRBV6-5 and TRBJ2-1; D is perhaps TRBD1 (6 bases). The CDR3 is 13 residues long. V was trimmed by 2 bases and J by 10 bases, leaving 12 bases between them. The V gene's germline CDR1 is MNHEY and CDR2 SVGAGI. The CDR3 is CASSYGQPREQFF. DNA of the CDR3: TGTGCCAGCAGTTACGGACAGCCCAGGGAGCAGTTCTTC.

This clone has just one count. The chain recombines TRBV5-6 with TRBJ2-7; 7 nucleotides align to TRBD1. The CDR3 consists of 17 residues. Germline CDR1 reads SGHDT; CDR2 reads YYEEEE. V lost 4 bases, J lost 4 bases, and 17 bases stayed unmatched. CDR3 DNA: TGTGCCAGCAGCGACGTGCGTAGGGGGCGTTCCTCATACGAGCAGTACTTC. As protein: CASSDVRRGRSSYEQYF.

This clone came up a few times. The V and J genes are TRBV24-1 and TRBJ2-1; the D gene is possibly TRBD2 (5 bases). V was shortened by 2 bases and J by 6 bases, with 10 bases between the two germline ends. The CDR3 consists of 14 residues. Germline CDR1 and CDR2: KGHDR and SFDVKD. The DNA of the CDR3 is TGTGCCACCAGTGATTGGCGGAGGAGCAATGAGCAGTTCTTC. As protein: CATSDWRRSNEQFF.